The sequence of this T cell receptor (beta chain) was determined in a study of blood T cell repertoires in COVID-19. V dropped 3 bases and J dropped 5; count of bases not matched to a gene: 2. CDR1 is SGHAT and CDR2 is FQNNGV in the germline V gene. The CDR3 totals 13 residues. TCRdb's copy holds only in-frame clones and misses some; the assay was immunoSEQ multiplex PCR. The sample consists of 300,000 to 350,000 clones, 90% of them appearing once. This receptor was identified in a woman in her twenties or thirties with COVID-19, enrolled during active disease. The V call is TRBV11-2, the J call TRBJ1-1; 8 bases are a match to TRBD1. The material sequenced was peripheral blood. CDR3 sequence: CASSLTGETEAFF. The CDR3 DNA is TGTGCCAGCAGCTTGACAGGGGAGACTGAAGCTTTCTTT.